The source of this T cell receptor (beta chain) is a study of shared clonotypes between healthy human individuals. Terminally differentiated effector memory CD45RA+ cells were excluded by CCR7 positive selection of CD45RO-negative cells. This table comes from immunoSEQ multiplex PCR, and its TCRdb copy is limited to in-frame clones, with some not included. The table records about 800,000 clones, just over 95% of them present only once. This TCR derives from a man under 40 in good health. Sequencing was done on a sample of naive CD8+ T cells sorted from blood.

The CDR3 DNA reads as TGTGCCAGCAGCTTAGGGGTAGGGAACACTGAAGCTTTCTTT. As protein: CASSLGVGNTEAFF. This rearrangement joins TRBV7-6 to TRBJ1-1; no clear D gene. The CDR3 totals 14 residues. Trimming cost V 1 base and J 1 base, with 7 bases left between them. Germline V CDR1 and CDR2: SGHVS, FNYEAQ. Drawing the rest from reference TRBV7-6 and TRBJ1-1, the complete variable domain is GAGVSQSPRYKVTKRGQDVALRCDPISGHVSLYWYRQALGQGPEFLTYFNYEAQQDKSGLPNDRFSAERPEGSISTLTIQRTEQRDSAMYRCASSLGVGNTEAFFGQGTRLTVV.